The rows below give T cell receptor beta chains drawn from one sample of a study of blood T cell repertoires in COVID-19. Using immunoSEQ multiplex PCR, the repertoire was profiled, and TCRdb retains in-frame clones only, with some absent. The table shows some 210,000 clones, with approximately 80% occurring only once. Sequencing used peripheral blood. The receptors come from a human donor in a cohort sampled during active COVID-19. The CDR3 runs from the conserved cysteine through the conserved F or W. Fields, in order: CDR3 protein, CDR3 DNA, V gene, CDR3 length, D gene, J gene, clone size. The D gene is left open where the match is weak. Size tells how often a clone was seen (once, few, many) or the class of an expanded clone, and some rows leave it out.

CASRNTMAQPQHF | TGTGCCAGTAGGAACACGATGGCTCAGCCCCAGCATTTT | TRBV19 | 13 | - | TRBJ1-5 | -
CASSRGTEKNEQFF | TGCGCCAGCAGCCGCGGGACAGAAAAAAATGAGCAGTTCTTC | TRBV5-1 | 14 | - | TRBJ2-1 | few
CASSLAEASTEAFF | TGTGCCAGCAGCTTAGCAGAGGCTAGCACTGAAGCTTTCTTT | TRBV7-9 | 14 | - | TRBJ1-1 | -
CASSQVRGLAGETQYF | TGTGCCAGCAGCCAAGTAAGGGGACTAGCGGGCGAGACCCAGTACTTC | TRBV14 | 16 | TRBD2 | TRBJ2-5 | -
CASSELNTEAFF | TGTGCCAGCTCGGAGTTAAACACTGAAGCTTTCTTT | TRBV18 | 12 | - | TRBJ1-1 | -
CSAGQGAGYTF | TGCAGCGCCGGGCAGGGGGCTGGCTACACCTTC | TRBV29-1 | 11 | TRBD1 | TRBJ1-2 | -
CASSQDSRFGRDTEAFF | TGTGCCAGCAGCCAAGATTCCCGGTTCGGTCGGGACACTGAAGCTTTCTTT | TRBV4-2 | 17 | - | TRBJ1-1 | -
CAISESGTGGQGSYNEQFF | TGTGCCATCAGCGAATCGGGGACAGGGGGCCAGGGCTCCTACAATGAGCAGTTCTTC | TRBV10-3 | 19 | TRBD1 | TRBJ2-1 | -
CASSYSLGGVTDTQYF | TGTGCCAGCAGTTACTCGCTCGGGGGAGTCACAGATACGCAGTATTTT | TRBV6-5 | 16 | - | TRBJ2-3 | -
CATQGTGGTDTQYF | TGTGCCACTCAGGGGACAGGGGGGACAGATACGCAGTATTTT | TRBV24-1 | 14 | TRBD1 | TRBJ2-3 | -
CASQGAFGEKLFF | TGTGCCAGCCAGGGGGCATTTGGAGAAAAACTGTTTTTT | TRBV19 | 13 | TRBD1 | TRBJ1-4 | -
CASSLASGQGTGELFF | TGCGCCAGCAGCTTGGCCTCGGGACAGGGCACCGGGGAGCTGTTTTTT | TRBV5-1 | 16 | TRBD1 | TRBJ2-2 | -
CASSLFGGFAQPQHF | TGTGCCAGCAGTTTATTTGGGGGGTTCGCTCAGCCCCAGCATTTT | TRBV28 | 15 | - | TRBJ1-5 | -
CASSSPGIINQPQHF | TGTGCCAGCAGTTCCCCCGGGATCATAAATCAGCCCCAGCATTTT | TRBV28 | 15 | - | TRBJ1-5 | -
CASGQIVDYGYTF | TGTGCCTCCGGACAGATAGTTGACTATGGCTACACCTTC | TRBV28 | 13 | - | TRBJ1-2 | -
CASSMTASYEQYF | TGTGCCAGCAGTATGACAGCCTCCTACGAGCAGTACTTC | TRBV3-1/TRBV3-2 | 13 | - | TRBJ2-7 | -
CAISELRGYSYGYTF | TGTGCCATCAGTGAACTCCGCGGCTATTCTTATGGCTACACCTTC | TRBV10-3 | 15 | - | TRBJ1-2 | -
CASSEPSGRALSGANVLTF | TGTGCCAGCAGTGAACCGAGCGGGAGGGCCCTATCTGGGGCCAACGTCCTGACTTTC | TRBV6-1 | 19 | TRBD2 | TRBJ2-6 | -
CAIRSTDEQFF | TGTGCCATCAGGAGCACTGATGAGCAGTTCTTC | TRBV10-3 | 11 | - | TRBJ2-1 | -
CASSPRDQGYTF | TGCGCCAGCAGCCCCAGGGATCAGGGCTACACCTTC | TRBV5-1 | 12 | - | TRBJ1-2 | -
CASSLQFNTQYF | TGCGCCAGCAGCTTGCAGTTTAATACGCAGTATTTT | TRBV5-1 | 12 | - | TRBJ2-3 | once
CASFTTQLYGYTF | TGTGCCAGCTTTACTACCCAACTCTATGGCTACACCTTC | TRBV28 | 13 | - | TRBJ1-2 | -
CASSLNYGGALGHEQYF | TGTGCCAGCTCCTTAAATTACGGTGGGGCCTTAGGCCACGAGCAGTACTTC | TRBV18 | 17 | - | TRBJ2-7 | -
CASSSKGDTEAFF | TGTGCCAGCAGCTCAAAGGGGGACACTGAAGCTTTCTTT | TRBV7-3 | 13 | - | TRBJ1-1 | -
CASSEGGRQPQHF | TGCGCCAGCAGTGAGGGGGGCAGGCAGCCCCAGCATTTT | TRBV10-2 | 13 | - | TRBJ1-5 | once
CASSYTVGTAPHYEQYF | TGTGCCAGCAGTTACACCGTCGGGACAGCGCCACACTACGAGCAGTACTTC | TRBV6-2/TRBV6-3 | 17 | TRBD1 | TRBJ2-7 | -
CASRLDIVGNTIYF | TGTGCCAGCAGGTTGGACATTGTTGGAAACACCATATATTTT | TRBV7-2 | 14 | - | TRBJ1-3 | -
CASSLSSESGTEAFF | TGCGCCAGCAGCTTGAGTTCGGAGTCGGGCACTGAAGCTTTCTTT | TRBV5-1 | 15 | - | TRBJ1-1 | few
CASSLGGISNQPQHF | TGTGCCAGCAGCTTAGGAGGGATCAGCAATCAGCCCCAGCATTTT | TRBV7-2 | 15 | - | TRBJ1-5 | -
CASSFMNTEAFF | TGTGCCAGCAGCTTTATGAACACTGAAGCTTTCTTT | TRBV7-9 | 12 | - | TRBJ1-1 | -
CSAGHRAFF | TGCAGTGCCGGACACCGAGCTTTCTTT | TRBV20-1 | 9 | - | TRBJ1-1 | -
CASSRSRSEAFF | TGTGCCAGCAGCCGCTCTCGGAGTGAAGCTTTCTTT | TRBV3-1/TRBV3-2 | 12 | - | TRBJ1-1 | -
CASLSGVSETQYF | TGTGCCAGTTTATCGGGGGTCTCAGAGACCCAGTACTTC | TRBV6-6 | 13 | - | TRBJ2-5 | once
CASSQFTGELFF | TGTGCCAGTAGTCAGTTCACCGGGGAGCTGTTTTTT | TRBV19 | 12 | - | TRBJ2-2 | once
CASSPAGTSGYNEQFF | TGTGCCAGCAGCCCCGCCGGGACTAGCGGATACAATGAGCAGTTCTTC | TRBV11-2 | 16 | TRBD2 | TRBJ2-1 | -
CASREGAGANVLTF | TGTGCCAGCAGGGAGGGAGCTGGGGCCAACGTCCTGACTTTC | TRBV6-5 | 14 | - | TRBJ2-6 | -
CASNQGAGSPLHF | TGTGCCAGCAATCAGGGGGCAGGGTCACCCCTCCACTTT | TRBV12-3/TRBV12-4 | 13 | TRBD1 | TRBJ1-6 | -
CATSENDRVSGYTF | TGTGCCACCAGTGAGAATGACAGGGTTTCTGGCTACACCTTC | TRBV24-1 | 14 | TRBD1 | TRBJ1-2 | -
CASSSQGGNQPQHF | TGTGCCAGCAGCTCTCAGGGGGGCAATCAGCCCCAGCATTTT | TRBV25-1 | 14 | TRBD1 | TRBJ1-5 | -
CASSYRRGKAGANVLTF | TGTGCCAGCAGCTATCGCCGGGGGAAGGCAGGGGCCAACGTCCTGACTTTC | TRBV3-1/TRBV3-2 | 17 | - | TRBJ2-6 | -
CSASTRAHGYTF | TGCAGTGCTAGTACCAGGGCCCACGGCTACACCTTC | TRBV20-1 | 12 | - | TRBJ1-2 | -
CASSPDSAYSNQPQHF | TGTGCCAGCTCACCCGACAGCGCATATAGCAATCAGCCCCAGCATTTT | TRBV18 | 16 | - | TRBJ1-5 | -
CASGSGKRPTSTDTQYF | TGTGCCAGCGGTAGCGGGAAACGACCGACTAGCACAGATACGCAGTATTTT | TRBV2 | 17 | TRBD2 | TRBJ2-3 | -
CASSAPGDGRNEKLFF | TGTGCCAGCAGCGCGCCCGGGGACGGGAGAAATGAAAAACTGTTTTTT | TRBV5-6 | 16 | - | TRBJ1-4 | -
CASYFSGRGNTEAFF | TGTGCCAGCTATTTCAGTGGCCGGGGGAACACTGAAGCTTTCTTT | TRBV6-5 | 15 | - | TRBJ1-1 | -
CASSLGANQPQHF | TGCGCCAGCAGCTTGGGGGCCAATCAGCCCCAGCATTTT | TRBV5-1 | 13 | - | TRBJ1-5 | -
CASSTRTGGRGVNTEAFF | TGTGCCAGCAGCACCCGAACAGGGGGCAGAGGGGTGAACACTGAAGCTTTCTTT | TRBV7-8 | 18 | TRBD1 | TRBJ1-1 | few
CASSPSGTDNSPLHF | TGCGCCAGCAGCCCCTCCGGGACAGACAATTCACCCCTCCACTTT | TRBV5-1 | 15 | TRBD1 | TRBJ1-6 | -
CASSYSSGGGSNQPQHF | TGTGCCAGCAGTTACTCGTCCGGCGGGGGTAGCAATCAGCCCCAGCATTTT | TRBV6-2/TRBV6-3 | 17 | - | TRBJ1-5 | -